Each of the 3 T cell receptor beta chains below was sequenced from the same sample in a study of blood T cell repertoires in COVID-19. Assay: immunoSEQ multiplex PCR; the TCRdb copy retains only in-frame clones and omits some. Of 110,000 or so clones listed, 81% are singletons. What was sequenced was peripheral blood. Receptors were obtained from a man aged 80 or over with acute or convalescent COVID-19.

The V call is TRBV19, the J call TRBJ2-5, with 12 nucleotides matching TRBD1. Germline CDR1 and CDR2: LNHDA and SQIVND (reference sequence). With 5 bases clipped from V and 1 base from J, the junction kept 5 bases outside the gene matches. There are 16 residues in the CDR3. CDR3 in amino acids: CASSSWGQGAQETQYF. The CDR3 region has the DNA TGTGCCAGTAGTTCATGGGGACAGGGGGCCCAAGAGACCCAGTACTTC.

The chain carries TRBV28 and TRBJ1-1; possibly TRBD1 for D (5 bases). Trimming pared 6 bases from V and 4 bases from J, leaving 15 bases between. There are 14 residues in the CDR3. CDR1 is MDHEN, CDR2 SYDVKM, per germline. The CDR3 bases are TGTGCCAGCAGCTTGGCAGGGTGGGGCACTGAAGCTTTCTTT. This codes for CASSLAGWGTEAFF.

This clone was counted a few times. As DNA, the CDR3 is TGTGCCAGCAGTGTTGAGGGGGCAAGAGGCTACACCTTC. This sequence encodes CASSVEGARGYTF. J is TRBJ1-2 and V is TRBV2; 7 bases are shared with TRBD1. With V trimmed by 4 bases and J by 8 bases, 7 bases remained unmatched. The germline CDR1 and CDR2 sequences are SNHLY and FYNNEI. This CDR3 contains 13 residues.